This T cell receptor (beta chain) was documented in a study of shared clonotypes between healthy human individuals. The V end was cut by 5 bases, the J end by 5 bases, with 18 bases between. The CDR3 sequence is 15 residues long. Germline CDR1 reads SGHVS; CDR2 reads FQNEAQ. General study points: Generally, naive subsets (rather than memory subsets) showed larger estimated richness. Of the naive CD4 clonotypes, approximately 5% were shared across several donors.

Repertoires were generated with immunoSEQ multiplex PCR, while TCRdb's copy carries only in-frame clones and drops some. The sample has a few million clones; approximately 90% are singletons. The count of this clone is one. Its antigen is still unknown. The TCR originated in a man younger than 30 in good health. Some clones in this sample may be carry-over from other donors' samples. The rearrangement joins TRBV7-8 to TRBJ1-1, with D possibly TRBD1 on 5 matching bases. Material for sequencing was naive CD4+ T cells from PBMCs. Sample subset: CD45RA+ positively selected. For the CDR3, the DNA is TGTGCCAGCAGCCGTACGGGGCAGGTCAAGACTGAAGCTTTCTTT. It translates to CASSRTGQVKTEAFF.